This is a list of T cell receptor beta chains from one sample in a study of T cells after yellow fever vaccination. MiXCR, run by TCRdb on the 5' RACE reads, gives a single entry per CDR3 protein. Of about 400,000 distinct CDR3 sequences in the sample, 6.2% are singletons; the top ten hold about 15%. Specimen: PBMCs, collected 5 days after the yellow fever booster vaccination. The receptors were sampled from a man aged 25 to 45 who received the YFV17D yellow fever vaccine. Each CDR3 is given with its conserved first and last residue. D genes are given only for firm matches. Not all rows give a size; the values are once, few, many and, for expanded clones, a class.

TRBJ2-3	few	NA	TRBV24-1	TGTGCCACCAGTGATTTTGCGAGAACCACAGATACGCAGTATTTT	CATSDFARTTDTQYF
TRBJ2-1	many	TRBD2	TRBV5-1	TGCGCCAGCGGTCTAGCGGGATCCTACAATGAGCAGTTCTTC	CASGLAGSYNEQFF
TRBJ2-3	few	NA	TRBV11-3	TGTGCCAGCAGGGCGGACAGCACAGATACGCAGTATTTT	CASRADSTDTQYF
TRBJ2-4	many	NA	TRBV11-1	TGTGCCAGCAGCCTCTCCGGCCGGGGAAGCGTTCAGTACTTC	CASSLSGRGSVQYF
TRBJ2-1	NA	NA	TRBV6-1	TGTGCCAGCCAGGTGGCAACGTACTACAATGAGCAGTTCTTC	CASQVATYYNEQFF
TRBJ2-5	few	NA	TRBV4-3	TGCGCCAGCAGCCAAGATATTTCTTTCGGGCGGAGAGAGACCCAGTACTTC	CASSQDISFGRRETQYF
TRBJ1-1	few	TRBD1	TRBV29-1	TGCAGCGTATCCCGATGGGACAGGGACCTGAACACTGAAGCTTTCTTT	CSVSRWDRDLNTEAFF
TRBJ2-3	many	TRBD1	TRBV24-1	TGTGCCACCGGACAGGGTAGCACAGATACGCAGTATTTT	CATGQGSTDTQYF
TRBJ2-1	NA	TRBD2	TRBV20-1	TGCAGTGCCCCCTCTTCGGGACTAGCCAACAATGAGCAGTTCTTC	CSAPSSGLANNEQFF
TRBJ2-1	many	NA	TRBV4-2	TGTGCCAGCAGCTCCAGGACCACTCCCTACAATGAGCAGTTCTTC	CASSSRTTPYNEQFF
TRBJ1-1	many	NA	TRBV29-1	TGCAGCGTTGATGGAGTGGGGCTGGGGACTGAAGCTTTCTTT	CSVDGVGLGTEAFF
TRBJ2-2	NA	NA	TRBV7-6	TGTGCCAGCAGGACGGAGTGGAACACCGGGGAGCTGTTTTTT	CASRTEWNTGELFF
TRBJ2-2	many	TRBD2	TRBV6-2/TRBV6-3	TGTGCCAGCCGGGTAGCGGGTCACCGGGCCGGGGAGCTGTTTTTT	CASRVAGHRAGELFF
TRBJ2-4	many	TRBD1	TRBV5-1	TGCGCCAGCAGTTTGTGGGGGACAGGTCTCAAAAACATTCAGTACTTC	CASSLWGTGLKNIQYF
TRBJ2-1	NA	NA	TRBV6-5	TGTGCCAGCAGTTACCCGGGACTGAGCTCCTACAATGAGCAGTTCTTC	CASSYPGLSSYNEQFF
TRBJ1-1	few	NA	TRBV5-4	TGTGCCAGCAGCTTGGCCGCAGGTGAAGCTTTCTTT	CASSLAAGEAFF
TRBJ2-1	NA	TRBD2	TRBV12-3/TRBV12-4	TGTGCCAGCACCAAGACGTGGGCGACTAGCGGGAGTGATGAGCAGTTCTTC	CASTKTWATSGSDEQFF
TRBJ2-1	NA	TRBD1	TRBV20-1	TGCAGTGCTAGGGGTGCCGGGACAGGGGGGTCCTACAATGAGCAGTTCTTC	CSARGAGTGGSYNEQFF
TRBJ2-5	few	TRBD1	TRBV24-1	TGTGCCACCAGTGCGACAGGGGGTTCCCAGTACTTC	CATSATGGSQYF
TRBJ1-5	NA	NA	TRBV12-3/TRBV12-4	TGTGCCAGCAGGGGGTCAACAGGGTTGGGGCAGCCCCAGCATTTT	CASRGSTGLGQPQHF
TRBJ2-1	NA	TRBD2	TRBV18	TGTGCCAGCTCCTTGGCGGCGGTAGCGGGAGTCAATGAGCAGTTCTTC	CASSLAAVAGVNEQFF
TRBJ2-7	few	NA	TRBV25-1	TGTGCCAGCGATGACAGCTACGAGCAGTACTTC	CASDDSYEQYF
TRBJ2-1	NA	NA	TRBV19	TGTGCCAGTAGCACCGTGGAGTTGGTAGTTGGCGAGCAGTTCTTC	CASSTVELVVGEQFF
TRBJ1-4	many	NA	TRBV7-2	TGTGCCAGCAGCTTAGCGGGATGGGGAACTAATGAAAAACTGTTTTTT	CASSLAGWGTNEKLFF
TRBJ2-2	few	TRBD2	TRBV7-8	TGTGCCAGCACAGGAACTAGCGGGAGAACCGGGGAGCTGTTTTTT	CASTGTSGRTGELFF
TRBJ2-2	NA	NA	TRBV28	TGTGCCAGCAGCTTAAGGGGGAGAACCGGGGAGCTGTTTTTT	CASSLRGRTGELFF
TRBJ2-1	many	NA	TRBV24-1	TGTGCCACCAGTGATCCCTTAAGTTTCGGGCAGTTCTTC	CATSDPLSFGQFF
TRBJ1-5	few	NA	TRBV28	TGTGCCAGCAGTTTTTCTCAGCCCCAGCATTTT	CASSFSQPQHF
TRBJ2-7	few	NA	TRBV28	TGTGCCAGCAGTTTCACGGTCACCTACGAGCAGTACTTC	CASSFTVTYEQYF
TRBJ2-4	NA	TRBD2	TRBV4-3	TGCGCCAGCAGCCAAGATCAGCGGGAGGTCGGAAACATTCAGTACTTC	CASSQDQREVGNIQYF
TRBJ2-1	many	NA	TRBV29-1	TGCAGCGTTGAAGATAACCCCCGGGAGTACGCCTACAATGAGCAGTTCTTC	CSVEDNPREYAYNEQFF
TRBJ2-7	many	NA	TRBV25-1	TGTGCCAGCAGTGATCGGCGGGACTCCTACGAGCAGTACTTC	CASSDRRDSYEQYF
TRBJ2-7	many	NA	TRBV4-3	TGCGCCAGCAGCCAAGGGCGCGTGAGGGAGCAGTACTTC	CASSQGRVREQYF
TRBJ2-3	many	TRBD2	TRBV29-1	TGCAGCGTTGTACCTAGCGGGCAAGATACGCAGTATTTT	CSVVPSGQDTQYF
TRBJ1-5	many	NA	TRBV5-6	TGTGCCAGCAGCTCGTGGCGGACACAGCCCCAGCATTTT	CASSSWRTQPQHF
TRBJ2-5	many	NA	TRBV12-3/TRBV12-4	TGTGCCAGCAGCGCCCGCGGGGACGAGACCCAGTACTTC	CASSARGDETQYF
TRBJ2-1	few	TRBD2	TRBV4-3	TGCGCCAGCAGCCAGATGGGACTAGCGGGAGGGACGGGGAATGAGCAGTTCTTC	CASSQMGLAGGTGNEQFF
TRBJ2-1	few	TRBD1	TRBV28	TGTGCCAGCAGAAAGAACAGGGGCGATGAGCAGTTCTTC	CASRKNRGDEQFF
TRBJ1-5	NA	TRBD1	TRBV20-1	TGCAGTGCTTCTACGGGACAGGGAAATCAGCCCCAGCATTTT	CSASTGQGNQPQHF
TRBJ2-7	many	TRBD1	TRBV29-1	TGCAGCGTACAGGGGCCCCAGGGTTACGAGCAGTACTTC	CSVQGPQGYEQYF
TRBJ2-7	many	TRBD2	TRBV7-6	TGTGCCAGCAGCTTAGCGGCGGGAGGAGAATGGGGCTTC	CASSLAAGGEWGF
TRBJ2-4	many	TRBD1	TRBV6-2/TRBV6-3	TGTGCCAGCGATAGAGGACAGGTCTCGATTCAGTACTTC	CASDRGQVSIQYF
TRBJ2-7	NA	TRBD2	TRBV7-2	TGTGCCAGCAGCCCAAGCTCCGGGACTAGGGGGTATCAGTACTTC	CASSPSSGTRGYQYF
TRBJ2-7	many	NA	TRBV3-1	TGTGCCAGCAGCCCCTTCGCCGGGACAAGCTCCTACGAGCAGTACTTC	CASSPFAGTSSYEQYF
TRBJ2-7	many	TRBD2	TRBV29-1	TGCAGCGGTGGGGCTAGCGGACTTGGGGAGCAGTACTTC	CSGGASGLGEQYF
TRBJ2-1	many	TRBD1	TRBV28	TGTGCCAGCAGTTTGACAGGGGTACCAGCGATGAACTACGAGCAGTTCTTC	CASSLTGVPAMNYEQFF
TRBJ2-1	few	TRBD2	TRBV20-1	TGCAGTGCTAGTGGTAGTCCGGGACTAGCGGGAAGCGGCAATGAGCAGTTCTTC	CSASGSPGLAGSGNEQFF
TRBJ2-5	NA	NA	TRBV12-3/TRBV12-4	TGTGCCAGCAGTTTTTATGGGTCCCAGTACTTC	CASSFYGSQYF
TRBJ2-3	few	NA	TRBV11-3	TGTGCCAGCAGCGGAGGGGGACTCGTCTCAGATACGCAGTATTTT	CASSGGGLVSDTQYF
TRBJ2-1	few	TRBD2	TRBV4-3	TGCGCCAGCAGCCAAGATGCACTAGCGGGAGGAGCGTCCTACAATGAGCAGTTCTTC	CASSQDALAGGASYNEQFF
TRBJ2-2	many	NA	TRBV7-2	TGTGCCAGCAGCTTAGTCGGGACCGCCGCAACCGGGGAGCTGTTTTTT	CASSLVGTAATGELFF
TRBJ1-1	NA	NA	TRBV12-3/TRBV12-4	TGTGCCAGCAGTTCGATGGTCCAGGCTTTCTTT	CASSSMVQAFF
TRBJ1-1	few	NA	TRBV12-3/TRBV12-4	TGTGCCAGCAGTTTTAGGGATCGAACTGAAGCTTTCTTT	CASSFRDRTEAFF
TRBJ2-7	NA	NA	TRBV7-2	TGTGCCAGCAGCTTAGGAGGGGCCCCTGGCGAGCAGTACTTC	CASSLGGAPGEQYF